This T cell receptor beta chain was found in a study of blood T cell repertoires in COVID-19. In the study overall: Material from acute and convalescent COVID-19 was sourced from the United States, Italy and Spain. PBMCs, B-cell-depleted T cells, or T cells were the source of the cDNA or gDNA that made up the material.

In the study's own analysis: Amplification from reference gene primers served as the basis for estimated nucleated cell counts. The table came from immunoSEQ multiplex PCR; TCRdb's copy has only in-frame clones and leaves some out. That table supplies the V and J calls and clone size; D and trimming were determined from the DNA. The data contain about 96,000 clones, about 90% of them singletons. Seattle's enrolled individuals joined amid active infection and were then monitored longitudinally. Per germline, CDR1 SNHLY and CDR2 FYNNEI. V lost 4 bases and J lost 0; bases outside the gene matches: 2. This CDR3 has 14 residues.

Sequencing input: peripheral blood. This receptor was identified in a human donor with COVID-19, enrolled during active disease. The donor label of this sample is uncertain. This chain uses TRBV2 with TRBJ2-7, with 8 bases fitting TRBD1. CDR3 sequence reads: CASSGTGNSYEQYF. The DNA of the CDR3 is TGTGCCAGCAGTGGGACAGGGAACTCCTACGAGCAGTACTTC. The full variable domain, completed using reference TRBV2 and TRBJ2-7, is EPEVTQTPSHQVTQMGQEVILRCVPISNHLYFYWYRQILGQKVEFLVSFYNNEISEKSEIFDDQFSVERPDGSNFTLKIRSTKLEDSAMYFCASSGTGNSYEQYFGPGTRLTVT.